This T cell receptor (beta chain) originates from a study of metastatic and nonmetastatic thyroid tumors. Study results and limitations: A significant increase in TCR beta diversity was reportedly seen in malignant thyroid tumors relative to benign nodules, in blood and tumor.

Source study methods: CDR3 was compared across clinicopathological groups, and the resulting differences were used to build a distant-metastasis classifier for papillary thyroid cancer. TCRdb reanalyzed the PCR reads with MiXCR. The V and J calls and clone size are TCRdb's, not the authors'. The profile shows about 92,000 clones, more than 13% of them singletons. Per germline, CDR1 KGHSH and CDR2 LQKENI. Trimming left V 2 bases short and J 2 bases short, with 10 bases between. This CDR3 has 14 amino acids. Ten or more counts support this clone. Antigen unknown. Nobody among the patients had been given any treatment before thyroid surgery.

The sequence derives from a female donor with papillary thyroid cancer or a benign thyroid nodule (not recorded which). Some clones in this sample may be carry-over from other donors' samples. This chain links TRBV18 with TRBJ2-7; the D gene is possibly TRBD1 (5 bases). Input material: blood. CDR3 in DNA: TGTGCCAGCTCACCAAAGGCAGGGCCCTACGAGCAGTACTTC. It specifies CASSPKAGPYEQYF.